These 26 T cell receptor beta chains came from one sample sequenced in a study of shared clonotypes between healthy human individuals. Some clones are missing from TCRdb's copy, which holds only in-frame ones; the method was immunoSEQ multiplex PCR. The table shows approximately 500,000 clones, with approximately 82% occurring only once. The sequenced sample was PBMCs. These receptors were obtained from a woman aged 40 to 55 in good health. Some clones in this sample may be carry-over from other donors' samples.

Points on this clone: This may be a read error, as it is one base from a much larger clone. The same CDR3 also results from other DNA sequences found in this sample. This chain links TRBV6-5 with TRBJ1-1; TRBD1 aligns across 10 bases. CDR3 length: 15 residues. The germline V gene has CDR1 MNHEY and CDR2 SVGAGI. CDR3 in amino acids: CASSSGQGFYTEAFF. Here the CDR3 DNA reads TGTGCCAGCAGTTCGGGACAGGGGTTTTACACTGAAGCCTTCTTT.

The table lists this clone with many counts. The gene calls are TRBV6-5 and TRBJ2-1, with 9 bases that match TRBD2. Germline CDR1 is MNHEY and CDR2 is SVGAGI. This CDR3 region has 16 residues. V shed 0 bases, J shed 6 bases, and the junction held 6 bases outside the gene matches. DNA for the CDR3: TGTGCCAGCAGTTACTCGGCGGGAGGGAGTCCCAATGAGCAGTTCTTC. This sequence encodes CASSYSAGGSPNEQFF.

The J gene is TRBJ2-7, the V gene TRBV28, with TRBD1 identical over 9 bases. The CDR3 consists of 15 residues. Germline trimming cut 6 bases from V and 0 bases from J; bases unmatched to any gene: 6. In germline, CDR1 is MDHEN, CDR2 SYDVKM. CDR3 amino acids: CASSRGQGISYEQYF. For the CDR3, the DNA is TGTGCCAGCAGCCGTGGACAGGGGATCTCCTACGAGCAGTACTTC.

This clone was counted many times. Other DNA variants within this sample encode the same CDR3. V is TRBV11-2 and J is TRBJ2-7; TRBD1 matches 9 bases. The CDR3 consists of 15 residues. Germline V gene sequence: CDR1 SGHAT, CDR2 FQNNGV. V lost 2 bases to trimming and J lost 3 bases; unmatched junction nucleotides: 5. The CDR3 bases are TGTGCCAGCAGCTTAATCGACAGGGGGGTCTACGAGCAGTACTTC. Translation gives CASSLIDRGVYEQYF.

CDR3 protein: CASSEQPEGTEAFF. In DNA, the CDR3 is TGTGCCAGCAGTGAACAACCTGAGGGCACTGAAGCTTTCTTT. This sequence joins TRBV6-1 and TRBJ1-1; D is ambiguous. The V end lost 2 bases, the J end lost 4 bases, and 11 bases lay between the germline ends. CDR1 MNHNS and CDR2 SASEGT come from the germline V gene. The CDR3 extends over 14 amino acids.

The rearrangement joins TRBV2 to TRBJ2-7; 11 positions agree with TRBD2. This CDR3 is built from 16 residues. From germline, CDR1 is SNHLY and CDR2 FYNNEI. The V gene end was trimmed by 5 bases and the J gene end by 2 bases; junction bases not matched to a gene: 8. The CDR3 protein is CASSPRGLAETYEQYF. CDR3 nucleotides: TGTGCCAGCAGTCCCCGGGGACTAGCGGAGACCTACGAGCAGTACTTC.

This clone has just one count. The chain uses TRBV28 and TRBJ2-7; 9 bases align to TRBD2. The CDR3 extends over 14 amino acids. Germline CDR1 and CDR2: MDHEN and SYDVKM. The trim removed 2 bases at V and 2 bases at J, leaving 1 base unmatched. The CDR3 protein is CASSLLAGPYEQYF. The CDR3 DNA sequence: TGTGCCAGCAGTTTACTAGCGGGACCCTACGAGCAGTACTTC.

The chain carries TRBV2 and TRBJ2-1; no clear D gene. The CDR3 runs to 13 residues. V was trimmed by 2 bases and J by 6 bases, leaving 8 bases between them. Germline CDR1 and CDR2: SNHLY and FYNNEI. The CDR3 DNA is TGTGCCAGCAGTGAACTCCGCGGCAATGAGCAGTTCTTC. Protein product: CASSELRGNEQFF.

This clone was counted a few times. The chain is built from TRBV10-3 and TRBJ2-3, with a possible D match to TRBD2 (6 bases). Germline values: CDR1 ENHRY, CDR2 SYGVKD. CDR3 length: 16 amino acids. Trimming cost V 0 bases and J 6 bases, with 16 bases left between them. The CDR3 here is CAISESVGGLMDTQYF. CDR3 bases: TGTGCCATCAGTGAGTCGGTCGGGGGATTAATGGATACGCAGTATTTT.

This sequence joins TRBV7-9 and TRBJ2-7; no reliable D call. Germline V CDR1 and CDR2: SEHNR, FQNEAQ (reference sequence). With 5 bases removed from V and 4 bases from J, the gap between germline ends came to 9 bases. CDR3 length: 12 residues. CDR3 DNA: TGTGCCAGCAGCCGGCCCCCGTACGAGCAGTACTTC. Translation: CASSRPPYEQYF.

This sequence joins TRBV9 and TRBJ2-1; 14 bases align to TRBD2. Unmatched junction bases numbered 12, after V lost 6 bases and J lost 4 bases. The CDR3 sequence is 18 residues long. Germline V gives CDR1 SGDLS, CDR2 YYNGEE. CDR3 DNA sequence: TGTGCCAGCACCCGACTAGCGGGAGGGCCCACAAAATACAATGAGCAGTTCTTC. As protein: CASTRLAGGPTKYNEQFF.

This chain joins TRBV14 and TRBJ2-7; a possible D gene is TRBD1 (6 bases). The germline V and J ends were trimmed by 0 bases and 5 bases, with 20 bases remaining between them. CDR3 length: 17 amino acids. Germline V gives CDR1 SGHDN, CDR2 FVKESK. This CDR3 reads CASSQDSPNRAFDEQYF. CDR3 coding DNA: TGTGCCAGCAGCCAAGATTCCCCTAACAGGGCCTTCGACGAGCAGTACTTC.

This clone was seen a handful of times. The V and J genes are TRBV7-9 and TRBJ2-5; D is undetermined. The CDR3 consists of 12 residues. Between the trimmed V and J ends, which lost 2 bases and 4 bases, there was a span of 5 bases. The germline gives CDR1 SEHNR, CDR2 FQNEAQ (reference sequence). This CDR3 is CASSLWVETQYF. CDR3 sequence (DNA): TGTGCCAGCAGCTTATGGGTAGAGACCCAGTACTTC.

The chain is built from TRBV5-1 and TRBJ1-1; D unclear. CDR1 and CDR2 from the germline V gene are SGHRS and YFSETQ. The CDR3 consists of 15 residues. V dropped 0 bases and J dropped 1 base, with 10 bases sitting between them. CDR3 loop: CASSLVWVGNTEAFF. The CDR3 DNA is TGCGCCAGCAGCTTGGTTTGGGTGGGGAACACTGAAGCTTTCTTT. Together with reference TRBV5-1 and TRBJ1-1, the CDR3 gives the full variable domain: KAGVTQTPRYLIKTRGQQVTLSCSPISGHRSVSWYQQTPGQGLQFLFEYFSETQRNKGNFPGRFSGRQFSNSRSEMNVSTLELGDSALYLCASSLVWVGNTEAFFGQGTRLTVV.

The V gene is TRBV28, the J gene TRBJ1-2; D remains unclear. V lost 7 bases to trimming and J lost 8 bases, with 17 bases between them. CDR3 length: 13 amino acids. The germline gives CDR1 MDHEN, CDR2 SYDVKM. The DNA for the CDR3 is TGTGCCAGCACCCAAGCGGGTAGGAGCGGCTACACCTTC. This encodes CASTQAGRSGYTF.

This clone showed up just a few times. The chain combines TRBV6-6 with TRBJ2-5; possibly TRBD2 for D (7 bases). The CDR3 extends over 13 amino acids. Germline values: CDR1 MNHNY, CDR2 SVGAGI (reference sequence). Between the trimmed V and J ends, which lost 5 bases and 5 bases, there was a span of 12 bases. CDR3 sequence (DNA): TGTGCCAGCAGTAGGACTAGGGGGGAGACCCAGTACTTC. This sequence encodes CASSRTRGETQYF.

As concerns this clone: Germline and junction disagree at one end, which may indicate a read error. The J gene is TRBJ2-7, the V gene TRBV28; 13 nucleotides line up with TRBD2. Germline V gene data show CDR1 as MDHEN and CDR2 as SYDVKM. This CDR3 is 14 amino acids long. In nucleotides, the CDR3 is TGTGCCAGCAGTGGACTAGCGGGAGCTCCTCCCGCTCTTTTC. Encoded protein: CASSGLAGAPPALF. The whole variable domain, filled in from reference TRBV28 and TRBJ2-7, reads DVKVTQSSRYLVKRTGEKVFLECVQDMDHENMFWYRQDPGLGLRLIYFSYDVKMKEKGDIPEGYSVSREKKERFSLILESASTNQTSMYLCASSGLAGAPPALFGPGTRLTVT.

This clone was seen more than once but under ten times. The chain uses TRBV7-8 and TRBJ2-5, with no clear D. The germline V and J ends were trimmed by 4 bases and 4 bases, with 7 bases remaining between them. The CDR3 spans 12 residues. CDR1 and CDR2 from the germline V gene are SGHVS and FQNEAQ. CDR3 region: CASSSPGETQYF. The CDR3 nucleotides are TGTGCCAGCAGCTCCCCGGGAGAGACCCAGTACTTC.

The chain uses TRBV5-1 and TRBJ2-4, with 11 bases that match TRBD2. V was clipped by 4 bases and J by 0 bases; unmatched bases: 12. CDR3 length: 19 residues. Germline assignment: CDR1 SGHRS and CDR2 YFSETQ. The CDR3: CASSPLTSGALLAKNIQYF. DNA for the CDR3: TGCGCCAGCAGCCCGCTGACTAGCGGGGCACTATTAGCCAAAAACATTCAGTACTTC. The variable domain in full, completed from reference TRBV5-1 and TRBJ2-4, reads KAGVTQTPRYLIKTRGQQVTLSCSPISGHRSVSWYQQTPGQGLQFLFEYFSETQRNKGNFPGRFSGRQFSNSRSEMNVSTLELGDSALYLCASSPLTSGALLAKNIQYFGAGTRLSVL.

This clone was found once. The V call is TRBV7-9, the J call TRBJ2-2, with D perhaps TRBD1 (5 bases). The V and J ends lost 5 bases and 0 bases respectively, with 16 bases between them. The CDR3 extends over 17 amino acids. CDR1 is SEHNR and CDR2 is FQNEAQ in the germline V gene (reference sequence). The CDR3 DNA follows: TGTGCCAGCAGCGGGGCCGGGCAGGTCGCGAACACCGGGGAGCTGTTTTTT. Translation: CASSGAGQVANTGELFF.

The CDR3 DNA follows: TGCAGCGTTGGGGGAATTAGCGGCTTCACAGATACGCAGTATTTT. This encodes CSVGGISGFTDTQYF. The chain is built from TRBV29-1 and TRBJ2-3, with TRBD2 as a possible D gene (6 bases). There are 15 residues in the CDR3. The germline CDR1 and CDR2 sequences are SQVTM and ANQGSEA. Deletions cut 4 bases from V and 2 bases from J, with 16 bases between.

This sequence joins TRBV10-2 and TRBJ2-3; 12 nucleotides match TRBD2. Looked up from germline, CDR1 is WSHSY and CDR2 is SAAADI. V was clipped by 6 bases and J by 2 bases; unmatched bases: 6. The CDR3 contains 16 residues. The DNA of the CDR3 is TGCGCCAGCAGGGAGGGACTAGCGGGCGACACAGATACGCAGTATTTT. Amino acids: CASREGLAGDTDTQYF.

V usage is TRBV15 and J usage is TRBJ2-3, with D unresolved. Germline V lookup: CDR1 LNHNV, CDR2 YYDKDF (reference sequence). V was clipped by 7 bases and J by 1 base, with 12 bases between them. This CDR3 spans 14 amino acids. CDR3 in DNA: TGTGCCACCAAAGCTGTTCGACGCACAGATACGCAGTATTTT. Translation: CATKAVRRTDTQYF.

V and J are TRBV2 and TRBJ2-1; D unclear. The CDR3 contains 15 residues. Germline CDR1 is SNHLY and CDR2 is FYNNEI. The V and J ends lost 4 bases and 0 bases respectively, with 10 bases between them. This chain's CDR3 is CASSGFVSSYNEQFF. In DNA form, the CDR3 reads TGTGCCAGCAGTGGGTTCGTAAGCTCCTACAATGAGCAGTTCTTC.

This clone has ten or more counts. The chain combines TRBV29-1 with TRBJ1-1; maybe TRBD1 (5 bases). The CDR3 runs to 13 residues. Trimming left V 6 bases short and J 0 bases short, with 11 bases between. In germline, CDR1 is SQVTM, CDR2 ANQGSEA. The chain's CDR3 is CSVCWDLNTEAFF. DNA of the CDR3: TGCAGCGTCTGCTGGGACCTGAACACTGAAGCTTTCTTT. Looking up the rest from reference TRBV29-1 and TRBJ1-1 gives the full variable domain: SAVISQKPSRDICQRGTSLTIQCQVDSQVTMMFWYRQQPGQSLTLIATANQGSEATYESGFVIDKFPISRPNLTFSTLTVSNMSPEDSSIYLCSVCWDLNTEAFFGQGTRLTVV.

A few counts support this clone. This CDR3 reads CASSREPQGFGYTF. The DNA for the CDR3 is TGCGCCAGCAGCCGGGAGCCACAGGGTTTTGGCTACACCTTC. The chain has TRBV4-1 and TRBJ1-2; TRBD1 is a possible D gene (6 bases). This CDR3 is built from 14 residues. The V gene's germline CDR1 is MGHRA and CDR2 YSYEKL. V gave up 4 bases and J gave up 7 bases, with 16 bases separating them.